A single sample is the source of the 30 T cell receptor beta chains below, sequenced in a study of T cells in Graves' hyperthyroidism and ophthalmopathy. Template material for amplifying TCR beta CDR3 regions consisted of RNA transcripts. Carried out on the TCR CDR3, a first-round RT-PCR used the HTBI primer set. TCRdb called the multiplex PCR reads again in MiXCR, with one record for every CDR3 protein. The table lists about 400,000 distinct CDR3 sequences, approximately 15% of them singletons. The sequenced sample consisted of blood. The receptor source for this set is a man between 18 and 29 years old with Graves' ophthalmopathy.

This clonotype was picked up many times. The chain joins TRBV6-1 to TRBJ2-7; 8 bases match TRBD2. CDR3 size: 14 residues. Losses at the gene ends were 5 bases for V and 3 bases for J; bases not matched to a gene: 6. The germline gives CDR1 MNHNS, CDR2 SASEGT. The CDR3 spells CASSPRLASYEQYF. In nucleotides, the CDR3 is TGTGCCAGCAGTCCCCGACTAGCGAGCTACGAGCAGTACTTC.

This clonotype appeared many times. The chain has TRBV30 and TRBJ1-2; D uncertain. V dropped 1 base and J dropped 7 bases, with 7 bases sitting between them. Germline assignment: CDR1 GTSNPN and CDR2 SVGIG (reference sequence). The CDR3 consists of 11 residues. CDR3 coding DNA: TGTGCCTGGAGTGCCGGAGGTGGCTACACCTTC. Encoded protein: CAWSAGGGYTF.

This clonotype was seen more than once but under ten times. The V gene is TRBV5-6, the J gene TRBJ2-1; a possible D gene is TRBD2 (6 bases). Trimming pared 8 bases from V and 5 bases from J, leaving 14 bases between. The V gene's germline CDR1 is SGHDT and CDR2 YYEEEE. This CDR3 spans 13 amino acids. The CDR3 here is CASPGLQNNEQFF. DNA for the CDR3: TGTGCCAGTCCAGGACTACAGAACAATGAGCAGTTCTTC.

The chain links TRBV30 to TRBJ2-3; D possibly uses TRBD1 or TRBD2 (5 bases each). Germline assignment: CDR1 GTSNPN and CDR2 SVGIG (reference sequence). Between the trimmed V and J ends, which lost 3 bases and 2 bases, there was a span of 6 bases. The CDR3 totals 12 residues. CDR3 sequence reads: CAWRGPTDTQYF. CDR3 nucleotides: TGTGCCTGGAGGGGACCCACAGATACGCAGTATTTT.

This clonotype was detected ten times or more. The rearrangement uses TRBV28 and TRBJ2-3; weak D call: TRBD1 (5 bases). V lost 7 bases to trimming and J lost 3 bases, with 17 bases between them. The germline V gene has CDR1 MDHEN and CDR2 SYDVKM. The CDR3 is 15 amino acids. CDR3 nucleotide sequence: TGTGCCAGCACCTCCCCAGGGTTCAGTACAGATACGCAGTATTTT. Translation gives CASTSPGFSTDTQYF.

This clonotype was seen more than once but under ten times. This chain links TRBV5-6 with TRBJ2-3; TRBD2 agrees at 8 bases. Trimming took 0 bases from V and 4 from J; bases not matched to a gene: 4. This CDR3 region has 15 residues. Germline CDR1 SGHDT, CDR2 YYEEEE. DNA of the CDR3: TGTGCCAGCAGCTTGGTCGGGGGGGCGGCAGATACGCAGTATTTT. Translation gives CASSLVGGAADTQYF.

The gene calls are TRBV4-1 and TRBJ1-2; D is unclear. V gave up 0 bases and J gave up 4 bases, with 9 bases separating them. The CDR3 has 14 residues. Germline loops: CDR1 MGHRA, CDR2 YSYEKL. CDR3 in DNA: TGCGCCAGCAGCCAAGAAGAAGGATTCTATGGCTACACCTTC. Translated, it gives CASSQEEGFYGYTF.

Only a few counts were recorded for this clonotype. The chain couples TRBV20-1 to TRBJ2-2, with no clear D. Germline CDR1 is DFQATT and CDR2 is SNEGSKA (reference sequence). This CDR3 spans 13 amino acids. V was shortened by 2 bases and J by 5 bases, with 9 bases between the two germline ends. The CDR3 DNA sequence: TGCAGTGCTAGAAGTTCCGGGACCGGGGAGCTGTTTTTT. It codes for CSARSSGTGELFF.

This clonotype was recorded many times. This chain links TRBV20-1 with TRBJ2-3, with D possibly matching TRBD1 (5 bases). V lost 5 bases to trimming and J lost 0 bases, with 15 bases between them. The CDR3 totals 15 residues. The germline gives CDR1 DFQATT, CDR2 SNEGSKA (reference sequence). The chain's CDR3 is CSAEAGRASTDTQYF. In DNA form, the CDR3 reads TGCAGTGCTGAGGCCGGCAGGGCTAGCACAGATACGCAGTATTTT.

As DNA, the CDR3 is TGTGCCACCAGTAAGGGACAGAGGAATTCACCCCTCCACTTT. Protein product: CATSKGQRNSPLHF. The J gene is TRBJ1-6, the V gene TRBV15; 7 nucleotides line up with TRBD1. Germline V gene sequence: CDR1 LNHNV, CDR2 YYDKDF (reference sequence). V lost 6 bases, J lost 7 bases, and 6 bases stayed unmatched. The CDR3 loop spans 14 amino acids.

This clonotype was counted at least ten times. The chain has TRBV5-1 and TRBJ2-7; D is perhaps TRBD2 (6 bases). The germline gives CDR1 SGHRS, CDR2 YFSETQ. V lost 0 bases, J lost 2 bases, and 15 bases lay in between. CDR3 length: 16 amino acids. The CDR3 loop is CASSLEWWEDPYEQYF. DNA for the CDR3: TGCGCCAGCAGCTTGGAATGGTGGGAGGACCCCTACGAGCAGTACTTC.

This clonotype has at least ten counts. The junction differs from germline at one of its ends, possibly a read error. The chain employs TRBV7-2 and TRBJ2-1, with 9 positions matching TRBD2. The germline CDR1 and CDR2 sequences are SGHTA and FQGNSA. CDR3 length: 15 amino acids. CDR3 residues: CASSLAGIRGNEQFF. DNA of the CDR3: TGTGCCAGCAGCCTAGCGGGAATCCGGGGCAATGAGCAGTTCTTC.

This clonotype has ten or more counts. DNA of the CDR3: TGTGCCAGCAGCTTAATCGTTCGGGGAGACTTCCACGAGCAGTACTTC. It translates to CASSLIVRGDFHEQYF. V and J are TRBV11-2 and TRBJ2-7, with D perhaps matching TRBD2 (5 bases). The CDR3 covers 16 residues. From germline, CDR1 is SGHAT and CDR2 FQNNGV. Deletions cut 2 bases from V and 5 bases from J, with 19 bases between.

This clonotype was found a few times. The CDR3 DNA reads as TGTGCCAGCGGAGACAGGGTTAGCAATCAGCCCCAGCATTTT. Translating it yields CASGDRVSNQPQHF. The chain recombines TRBV25-1 with TRBJ1-5, with 7 bases matching TRBD1. This CDR3 spans 14 amino acids. Germline CDR1 MGHDK, CDR2 SYGVNS. Trimming removed 8 bases from V and 0 bases from J; junction bases left unmatched: 4.

This chain joins TRBV27 and TRBJ1-5; D is unresolved. This CDR3 is built from 14 residues. V was shortened by 3 bases and J by 0 bases, with 6 bases between the two germline ends. In germline, CDR1 is MNHEY, CDR2 SMNVEV (reference sequence). The CDR3 loop reads CASSFGNSNQPQHF. CDR3 in DNA: TGTGCCAGCAGTTTTGGCAATAGCAATCAGCCCCAGCATTTT.

In its sample, this clonotype was seen many times. The V call is TRBV20-1, the J call TRBJ2-7, with no clear D. Germline V gene data show CDR1 as DFQATT and CDR2 as SNEGSKA (reference sequence). The CDR3 covers 12 residues. The DNA of the CDR3 is TGCAGACTAATAGCTTGGGGCTACGAGCAGTACTTC. This encodes CRLIAWGYEQYF.

The rearrangement joins TRBV30 to TRBJ2-5, with D possibly matching TRBD2 (5 bases). Trimming stripped 3 bases from V and 2 bases from J, with 7 bases between. Looked up from germline, CDR1 is GTSNPN and CDR2 is SVGIG (reference sequence). The CDR3 covers 12 residues. CDR3 residues: CAWSGNQETQYF. In DNA, the CDR3 is TGTGCCTGGAGCGGGAATCAAGAGACCCAGTACTTC.

This clonotype came up many times. This sequence joins TRBV7-9 and TRBJ1-1, with D possibly matching TRBD1 (5 bases). In germline, CDR1 is SEHNR, CDR2 FQNEAQ (reference sequence). The V and J ends lost 3 bases and 1 base respectively, with 9 bases between them. The CDR3 has 14 residues. CDR3 DNA: TGTGCCAGCAGCTTGACAGCGGGGAACACTGAAGCTTTCTTT. It specifies CASSLTAGNTEAFF.

This clonotype was observed at least ten times. V usage is TRBV11-3 and J usage is TRBJ2-1; 8 nucleotides line up with TRBD1. The germline gives CDR1 SGHNT, CDR2 YENEEA. The CDR3 sequence is 14 residues long. Trimming removed 1 base from V and 6 bases from J; junction bases left unmatched: 2. The CDR3 here is CASSLGGQVNEQFF. In DNA form, the CDR3 reads TGTGCCAGCAGCTTAGGGGGACAGGTCAATGAGCAGTTCTTC.

This clonotype was seen many times. This sequence joins TRBV20-1 and TRBJ2-7; D not certain. Trimming shortened V by 3 bases and J by 2 bases, and 14 bases separated the two germline ends. The CDR3 has 14 amino acids. Germline CDR1 and CDR2: DFQATT and SNEGSKA (reference sequence). This CDR3 reads CSASALDAAYEQYF. CDR3 nucleotide sequence: TGCAGTGCTAGCGCGCTGGACGCCGCCTACGAGCAGTACTTC.

This clonotype has a count of ten or more. The CDR3 region has the DNA TGCAGTGCTAGTGACCCCCTAAACACTGAAGCTTTCTTT. This codes for CSASDPLNTEAFF. This chain connects TRBV20-1 to TRBJ1-1; D is unclear. V was trimmed by 3 bases and J by 2 bases, leaving 10 bases between them. Germline lookup yields CDR1 DFQATT and CDR2 SNEGSKA (reference sequence). The CDR3 spans 13 residues.

Turning to this clonotype: This sequence may be a read error, since a much larger clone differs from it by one base. The genes are TRBV27 and TRBJ2-2; TRBD1 matches at 8 bases. CDR3 length equals 15 residues. Per germline, CDR1 MNHEY and CDR2 SMNVEV (reference sequence). J gave up 7 bases and V 6 bases, and 10 bases lay outside the gene matches. CDR3 amino acids: CASSLTGVLIGELFF. The CDR3, as DNA: TGTGCCAGCAGCTTGACAGGGGTTTTGATCGGGGAGCTGTTTTTT.

This clonotype was recorded many times. The rearrangement links TRBV29-1 to TRBJ1-3; D is undetermined. Trimming pared 2 bases from V and 4 bases from J, leaving 15 bases between. Germline CDR1 reads SQVTM; CDR2 reads ANQGSEA. The length of the CDR3 is 15 residues. The CDR3 loop is CSVETYGDQGNTIYF. The CDR3 DNA is TGCAGCGTTGAAACCTACGGGGATCAAGGAAACACCATATATTTT. The whole variable domain, filled in from reference TRBV29-1 and TRBJ1-3, reads SAVISQKPSRDICQRGTSLTIQCQVDSQVTMMFWYRQQPGQSLTLIATANQGSEATYESGFVIDKFPISRPNLTFSTLTVSNMSPEDSSIYLCSVETYGDQGNTIYFGEGSWLTVV.

This clonotype was found many times. The chain recombines TRBV10-2 with TRBJ2-7; 16 nucleotides agree with TRBD2. The V gene's germline CDR1 is WSHSY and CDR2 SAAADI. J lost 2 bases, V lost 6 bases, and 4 bases had no gene match. The CDR3 is 16 amino acids. This CDR3 reads CASRGLAGGQAYEQYF. For the CDR3, the DNA is TGCGCCAGCAGGGGACTAGCGGGGGGGCAGGCCTACGAGCAGTACTTC.

This clonotype was seen repeatedly, ten times or more. The J gene is TRBJ1-6, the V gene TRBV3-1; D gene uncertain. CDR1 is LGHDT, CDR2 YNNKEL, per germline (reference sequence). V dropped 0 bases and J dropped 6 bases, with 9 bases sitting between them. This CDR3 contains 15 residues. The DNA of the CDR3 is TGTGCCAGCAGCCAAGATCGACTCCTTAATTCACCCCTCCACTTT. It is translated as CASSQDRLLNSPLHF.

This clonotype was detected only a few times. The chain uses TRBV19 and TRBJ1-2, with unresolved D. With 6 bases removed from V and 3 bases from J, the gap between germline ends came to 23 bases. The CDR3 is 17 amino acids. Germline CDR1 LNHDA, CDR2 SQIVND (reference sequence). CDR3 region: CASSKRPRARNDYGYTF. The CDR3 DNA reads as TGTGCCAGTAGCAAACGACCGAGGGCAAGGAATGACTATGGCTACACCTTC.

This clonotype was counted ten times or more. CDR3 residues: CASSVGDGRAPYEQYF. In DNA form, the CDR3 reads TGTGCCAGCAGCGTAGGGGACGGGAGGGCACCCTACGAGCAGTACTTC. The chain couples TRBV9 to TRBJ2-7; 8 positions agree with TRBD2. The V and J ends lost 0 bases and 2 bases, in that order; junction bases with no gene match: 7. The CDR3 extends over 16 amino acids. Germline V gene data show CDR1 as SGDLS and CDR2 as YYNGEE.

The V and J genes are TRBV19 and TRBJ2-1, with D unclear. The length of the CDR3 is 16 residues. The V end lost 0 bases, the J end lost 0 bases, and 9 bases lay between the germline ends. Germline assignment: CDR1 LNHDA and CDR2 SQIVND (reference sequence). Written as DNA, the CDR3 is TGTGCCAGTAGTATAGATGGCTATTCCTCCTACAATGAGCAGTTCTTC. This translates into CASSIDGYSSYNEQFF.

The chain has TRBV25-1 and TRBJ2-2; D perhaps matches TRBD2 (5 bases). Trimming took off 0 bases at V and 1 base at J, with 18 bases between the two ends. The CDR3 is 19 amino acids. Germline V gives CDR1 MGHDK, CDR2 SYGVNS. CDR3 coding DNA: TGTGCCAGCAGTGAATATAGTTTGAGGAGGCAGGAGAACACCGGGGAGCTGTTTTTT. It encodes CASSEYSLRRQENTGELFF.

This clonotype has more than one count but fewer than ten. Here the CDR3 reads CSVEGGTSGSIVVDEQFF. As DNA, the CDR3 is TGCAGCGTAGAGGGGGGGACTAGCGGGAGTATTGTGGTTGATGAGCAGTTCTTC. J is TRBJ2-1 and V is TRBV29-1; 14 bases are shared with TRBD2. Germline CDR1 is SQVTM and CDR2 is ANQGSEA. V was pared by 6 bases and J by 8 bases, with 18 bases of the junction left unmatched. The CDR3 loop spans 18 amino acids.